Shown below are 5 T cell receptor beta chains from a single sample sequenced in a study of technical replicates of blood from several donors. Sequencing used immunoSEQ multiplex PCR; TCRdb keeps in-frame clones, though not all of them. The sample holds about 50,000 clones; about 96% are singletons and the top ten take roughly 0.36%. Sequencing input: T cells isolated from PBMCs. All receptors come from a human donor in good health.

The genes are TRBV6-5 and TRBJ2-1, with a weak D call TRBD2 (5 bases). Trimming shortened V by 2 bases and J by 9 bases, and 11 bases separated the two germline ends. The germline gives CDR1 MNHEY, CDR2 SVGAGI. The CDR3 loop spans 13 amino acids. The CDR3 spells CASSYQLRGEQFF. CDR3 in DNA: TGTGCCAGCAGTTACCAGCTACGGGGTGAGCAGTTCTTC.

The V gene is TRBV6-1, the J gene TRBJ2-7; D is uncertain. The CDR3 runs 15 residues. Germline V gene sequence: CDR1 MNHNS, CDR2 SASEGT. The ends were cut back, 2 bases at V and 2 bases at J, with 13 bases in the middle. The CDR3 protein is CASSEIAAKPYEQYF. DNA of the CDR3: TGTGCCAGCAGTGAAATCGCAGCGAAGCCCTACGAGCAGTACTTC.

The V and J genes are TRBV5-6 and TRBJ1-2; no definite D call. Looked up from germline, CDR1 is SGHDT and CDR2 is YYEEEE. There are 15 residues in the CDR3. The V end lost 0 bases, the J end lost 2 bases, and 11 bases lay between the germline ends. The CDR3 spells CASSLGGESNYGYTF. Here the CDR3 DNA reads TGTGCCAGCAGCTTGGGGGGAGAATCCAACTATGGCTACACCTTC.

This clone has only one observation. CDR3: CASSRTQGEATDTQYF. CDR3 coding DNA: TGTGCCAGCAGTCGAACTCAGGGTGAGGCTACAGATACGCAGTATTTT. The chain recombines TRBV4-2 with TRBJ2-3; possibly TRBD1 for D (5 bases). The germline V gene has CDR1 LGHNA and CDR2 YNFKEQ. CDR3 size: 16 residues. The V end was cut by 6 bases, the J end by 3 bases, with 19 bases between.

J is TRBJ2-7 and V is TRBV30; a weak D match, TRBD1 (6 bases). The V and J ends lost 2 bases and 2 bases respectively, with 16 bases between them. CDR1 and CDR2 from the germline V gene are GTSNPN and SVGIG (reference sequence). The CDR3 contains 15 residues. The CDR3 loop is CAWSYQGIQAYEQYF. CDR3 DNA: TGTGCCTGGAGTTACCAGGGGATACAAGCCTACGAGCAGTACTTC.